This paragraph reports one T cell receptor beta chain. Source study methods: The authors estimated nucleated cell counts from reference gene primer amplification. The protocol was immunoSEQ multiplex PCR, while the TCRdb copy is restricted to in-frame clones and leaves out a portion. The V and J calls and clone size are taken from that table; D and trimming were inferred from the DNA. The repertoire includes around 250,000 clones, roughly nine tenths of them detected once, and about 0.94% sits in the top ten. Per the germline V gene, CDR1 is SQVTM and CDR2 is ANQGSEA. The length of the CDR3 is 15 residues. V was pared by 1 base and J by 2 bases, with 15 bases between. The source of the sample is a study of blood T cell repertoires in COVID-19. Turning to the study itself: Spain, Italy and the United States supplied samples that represented acute and convalescent COVID-19. T cells, B-cell-depleted T cells, or PBMCs provided the cDNA or gDNA that served as material.

The sequence came from a woman between 40 and 50 years old who had recovered from COVID-19. The source material was peripheral blood. J is TRBJ2-7 and V is TRBV29-1, with D possibly matching TRBD1 (6 bases). This CDR3 is CSVEVGRGIPYEQYF. Written as DNA, the CDR3 is TGCAGCGTTGAAGTTGGCAGGGGAATCCCCTACGAGCAGTACTTC.